This TCR beta chain was identified in a study of T cell responses to AZD1222 COVID-19 vaccine. Turning to this clone: What it binds is unknown.

V gave up 0 bases and J gave up 5 bases, with 8 bases separating them. CDR3 length: 15 amino acids. The germline CDR1 and CDR2 sequences are MNHEY and SMNVEV (reference sequence). Method: immunoSEQ multiplex PCR; TCRdb's copy keeps in-frame clones and lacks some. Of about 150,000 clones detected, about 90% appear once; the ten largest clones hold 5.5%. Whole-study results and caveats: Only 5 or 6 people who got AZD1222 tested seropositive at baseline. Spike-wide vaccine-associated CD4 TCRs dominated at 160-218 and 743-854.

The rearrangement joins TRBV27 to TRBJ1-6; D unclear. This TCR came from an adult in good health. Sample: peripheral blood, taken on day 0 of MenACWY control vaccination. The CDR3 bases are TGTGCCAGCAGTTTATCGGCTCGGGATAATTCACCCCTCCACTTT. It specifies CASSLSARDNSPLHF.